This TCR beta chain stems from a study of blood T cell repertoires in COVID-19 (dated by TCRdb to about 2020). About the study as a whole: Samples from collaborators originated in the United States, Italy and Spain and spanned both the acute and convalescent phases of COVID-19. The dataset comprised deeply sampled blood TCRbeta repertoires from subjects exposed to, actively infected with, or recovered from COVID-19. The repertoires were made available in a free public database intended to serve as a resource for research on the immune response to SARS-CoV-2. Samples came from the ongoing ImmuneRACE study (first 160 participants) plus 1,254 subjects from 6 global collaborators. Where HLA class I and class II types were available, the types were taken from metadata supplied by the sample provider, not from assay-based typing. The material from the prospective study consisted of cDNA or gDNA derived from T cells, B-cell-depleted T cells, or PBMCs. The sample metadata nearly always contained a de-identified subject ID, COVID-19 status, age in years and sex.

Samples from volunteer blood donors who had recovered from COVID-19 were contributed by a second Seattle source. Each collaborating institution followed its own protocols to collect whole blood in K2EDTA tubes. Collaborator samples were shipped for TCRbeta analysis as frozen whole blood, isolated PBMCs, or DNA extracted from either sample type. Overall results and qualifications from the work: Clinical and demographic metadata were provided uncurated, with the amount varying by source and participant.

TCRbeta CDR3 regions were amplified from genomic DNA by means of the immunoSEQ Assay, a bias-controlled multiplex PCR. On the study's bioinformatics: Nucleated cell counts per sample were estimated from amplification of reference gene primers within the assay. To quantify the absolute abundance of each unique TCRbeta CDR3 rearrangement, sequence reads were collapsed and filtered. Productive Simpson clonality was computed per sample as the square root of Simpson's diversity index over productive rearrangements. This immuneACCESS table, as held by TCRdb, lists in-frame sequences with V and J called but not all clones. Of the missing ones, under half trace to an unresolved V gene in checked studies; the others have no known cause. That table supplies the V and J calls and clone size; D and trimming were determined from the DNA. The sample data list approximately 240,000 clones, and 80% to 90% of these were observed just once. The ten top clones hold 2.9% of the sample.

About this clone itself: Its binding antigen is unknown. No base quality values were provided; no much bigger clone lies one nucleotide off.

What was sequenced was peripheral blood. This sequence originates from a man aged 50 to 60 who had recovered from COVID-19.

The DNA sequence is as follows: TGTGCCAGCAGTTCGACAGGGGGTAGCAATCAGCCCCAGCATTTT. This encodes CASSSTGGSNQPQHF. The rearranged segments are TRBV28 and TRBJ1-5; TRBD1 matches 9 bases in the middle. The germline V gene yields MDHEN for CDR1 and SYDVKM for CDR2. From the cysteine through the phenylalanine, the CDR3 covers 15 amino acids. Just CDR3 DNA is preserved here, 45 bases in frame from base 1. Trimming removed 4 bases from V and 0 bases from J; the gene matches leave 1 base unexplained.